A selection of T cell receptor beta chains follows, all from one sample in a study of CD8+CD57+ T cells in acquired aplastic anemia. TCRdb recomputed calls from the reads with MiXCR, one row per CDR3 protein. The sample has 250,000 to 300,000 distinct CDR3 sequences; approximately 60% are singletons. Sample: sorted CD4+, CD8+, or CD8+CD57+ T cells (not recorded which) from PBMCs. All receptors come from a human donor with aplastic anemia. The CDR3 runs from the conserved cysteine through the conserved F or W. The D gene is left open where the match is weak. Where a row states a size, it is once, few, many or the class of an expanded clone; other rows omit it.

clone_size,d_call,v_call,j_call,cdr3_nt,cdr3_aa
-,-,TRBV5-1,TRBJ1-6,TGTGCCAGCAGCTTGGCGCTGAGTTCTTCACCCCTCCACTTT,CASSLALSSSPLHF
-,-,TRBV9,TRBJ1-1,TGTGCCAGCAGCGGAGTAGGAGGAGACACTGAAGCTTTCTTT,CASSGVGGDTEAFF
-,-,TRBV5-6,TRBJ1-1,TGTGCCAGCAGCTTGGTACAGCGCAACACTGAAGCTTTCTTT,CASSLVQRNTEAFF
-,TRBD2,TRBV20-1,TRBJ2-7,TGCAGTGCTAGGCCAGCGGGGGGCTCTTTCCCCTTC,CSARPAGGSFPF
-,TRBD2,TRBV20-1,TRBJ2-7,TGCAGTGCTAGGCCTAGCGGGAGCTCCTACGAGCAGTACTTC,CSARPSGSSYEQYF
many,-,TRBV9,TRBJ1-2,TGTGCCAGCAGCGTATCGCCCTGGGGGCAGTATAACTATGGCTACACCTTC,CASSVSPWGQYNYGYTF
-,TRBD2,TRBV6-4,TRBJ2-5,TGTGCCAGCAGTGAGGCGACTAGCGGGATCCAAGAGACCCGGTACTTC,CASSEATSGIQETRYF
many,TRBD1,TRBV29-1,TRBJ1-1,TGCAGCGTTTACCAGGGGGGTACTGAAGCTTTCTTT,CSVYQGGTEAFF
-,-,TRBV12-3/TRBV12-4,TRBJ2-7,TGTGCCAGCAGTTTTGAGACCAGCTCCTACGAGCAGTACTTC,CASSFETSSYEQYF
many,-,TRBV13,TRBJ2-7,TGTGCCAGCAGCTTACGAGGCGAGCAGTACTTC,CASSLRGEQYF
-,-,TRBV15,TRBJ1-4,TGTGCCACCAGCAGAGATCGGGAATTGGGCGAAAAACTGTTTTTT,CATSRDRELGEKLFF
many,-,TRBV19,TRBJ1-1,TGTGCCAGTAGTATCTTGGGCAGGGGAGTGAACACTGAAGCTTTCTTT,CASSILGRGVNTEAFF
-,-,TRBV29-1,TRBJ2-5,TGCAGCGTTGACGCGGGGGCAAGCCAAGAGACCCAGTACTTC,CSVDAGASQETQYF
-,-,TRBV5-4,TRBJ1-2,TGTGCCAGCAGCTTGGTAGGGTTCGATGGCTACACCTTC,CASSLVGFDGYTF
few,TRBD1,TRBV5-1,TRBJ1-3,TGCGCCAGCAGCGCTCAGACAGGGGGTCTCTCTGGAAACACCATATATTTT,CASSAQTGGLSGNTIYF
-,-,TRBV10-2,TRBJ2-7,TGCGCCAGCAATGATGGGGGATCGGCCTACGAGCAGTACTTC,CASNDGGSAYEQYF
-,TRBD2,TRBV5-5,TRBJ2-7,TGTGCCAGCAGCTTACTAGCGTCGCTCGGCGAGCAGTACTTC,CASSLLASLGEQYF
many,-,TRBV10-1,TRBJ2-3,TGCGCCAGCAGTGGGAGGCGGGACGGAGATACGCAGTATTTT,CASSGRRDGDTQYF
-,-,TRBV7-6,TRBJ2-7,TGTGCCAGCAGCTTAGGGGTTGTCCAGGGCAGCTCCTACGAGCAGTACTTC,CASSLGVVQGSSYEQYF
many,-,TRBV16,TRBJ1-5,TGTGCCAGCAGCTGGCAGGGTGGCCAGCCCCAGCATTTT,CASSWQGGQPQHF
few,-,TRBV20-1,TRBJ2-7,TGCAGTGCTACAGGTACCTACGAGCAGTACTTC,CSATGTYEQYF
once,-,TRBV6-1,TRBJ1-5,TGTGCCAGCCAAACTGGACAGTTCAATCAGCCCCAGCATTTT,CASQTGQFNQPQHF
-,-,TRBV7-9,TRBJ1-4,TGTGCCAGCAGCTTGGTCGCCGGGGAAACACTGTTTTTT,CASSLVAGETLFF
-,TRBD1,TRBV15,TRBJ2-5,TGTGCCACCAGCGTAGCAGCCGGGACAGGGGGCCTGGAGACCCAGTACTTC,CATSVAAGTGGLETQYF
-,-,TRBV7-3,TRBJ1-5,TGTGCCAGCGGACGGTTGCTAGCGGGGGGCCAGCCCCAGCATTTT,CASGRLLAGGQPQHF
-,-,TRBV3-1,TRBJ1-1,TGTGCCAGCAGCCAAATTGGGGGGGCTGAAGCTTTCTTT,CASSQIGGAEAFF
-,TRBD1,TRBV5-1,TRBJ1-4,TGCGCCAGCAGCACTCCCGGGACAGGGAATGAAAAACTGTTTTTT,CASSTPGTGNEKLFF
many,TRBD2,TRBV12-3/TRBV12-4,TRBJ2-2,TGTGCCAGCAGTTTTAGCGGGGTTTTCACCGGGGAGCTGTTTTTT,CASSFSGVFTGELFF
many,-,TRBV7-9,TRBJ2-7,TGTGCCAGCAGCTCGGGCCCCTACGAGCAGTACTTC,CASSSGPYEQYF
-,TRBD2,TRBV24-1,TRBJ2-1,TGTGCCACTCGGACTAGCGGGGGTGATGAGCAGTTCTTC,CATRTSGGDEQFF
-,-,TRBV15,TRBJ2-7,TGTGCCACCAGCAGTTCACCTGGGGGAAGGGGCGAGCAGTACTTC,CATSSSPGGRGEQYF
-,-,TRBV5-1,TRBJ2-5,TGCGCCAGCAGCTTGTTTGGGGCAGGGGAACAAGAGACCCAGTACTTC,CASSLFGAGEQETQYF
-,TRBD1,TRBV24-1,TRBJ1-2,TGTGCCACCAGTGAGAATGGAGGGGGCCCTGGCTACACCTTC,CATSENGGGPGYTF
-,-,TRBV2,TRBJ1-6,TGTGCCAGCTTAGAACGGAGCTCCTATAATTCACCCCTCCACTTT,CASLERSSYNSPLHF
few,-,TRBV15,TRBJ1-2,TGTGCCACCAGCAGGGGACGCGACGGTGGGGTTAGGGGCTACACCTTC,CATSRGRDGGVRGYTF
once,-,TRBV11-2,TRBJ1-1,TGTGCCAGCAGCCAAGACAGAGGGAATACTGGAGCTTTCTTT,CASSQDRGNTGAFF
-,-,TRBV10-3,TRBJ2-3,TGTGCCAGCAGTTACTCATGGAGGGAGACGGATACGCAGTATTTT,CASSYSWRETDTQYF
-,TRBD2,TRBV10-3,TRBJ2-5,TGTGCCATCAGCCTCACTAGCGGGGGGGCTCTGGGAGGACAAGAGACCCAGTACTTC,CAISLTSGGALGGQETQYF
-,-,TRBV24-1,TRBJ2-1,TGTGCCAGCCAGTCAGCGACAGGAACAGACAATGAGCAGTTCTTC,CASQSATGTDNEQFF
-,-,TRBV7-6,TRBJ2-7,TGTGCCAGCAGCGCCACTGGCTACCCCACCTACGAGCAGTACTTC,CASSATGYPTYEQYF
-,TRBD1,TRBV10-3,TRBJ1-2,TGTGCCATCAGGCCGGACAGGGAAGATGGCTACACCTTC,CAIRPDREDGYTF
-,TRBD2,TRBV4-1,TRBJ2-1,TGCGCCAGCAGCCAAGTTGATTTCGGACTAGCGGGGCAGAATGAGCAGTTCTTC,CASSQVDFGLAGQNEQFF
-,TRBD2,TRBV7-9,TRBJ2-7,TGTGCCAGCGGTTGGGGAGGGCCCTCCTACGAGCAGTACTTC,CASGWGGPSYEQYF
many,-,TRBV18,TRBJ2-6,TGTGCCAGCTCACCACCGGCTGGGGCCAACGTCCTGACTTTC,CASSPPAGANVLTF
-,-,TRBV20-1,TRBJ1-2,TGCAGTGCTGCGGGGGCCATCTTTCATGACTATGGCTACACCTTC,CSAAGAIFHDYGYTF
-,TRBD2,TRBV25-1,TRBJ2-5,TGTGCCAGCGGGGGAGGGGAGACCCAGTACTTC,CASGGGETQYF
few,TRBD1,TRBV2,TRBJ1-2,TGTGCCAGCAGTAACTCCGGACAGGGGATGAGCTACACCTTC,CASSNSGQGMSYTF
many,TRBD1,TRBV29-1,TRBJ1-1,TGCAGCGTCGACGACAGGGGCGGCACTGAAGCTTTCTTT,CSVDDRGGTEAFF
-,-,TRBV7-9,TRBJ2-3,TGTGCCAGCAGCTTAGGTTGGGAGTCGGATGGGCAGTATTTT,CASSLGWESDGQYF
few,-,TRBV5-6,TRBJ1-4,TGTGCCAGCAGCCCCCATAGATCGAGGAAACTGTTTTTT,CASSPHRSRKLFF
many,-,TRBV9,TRBJ2-5,TGTGCCAGCAGCCCCCGACTAGGCGGAGAGACCCAGTACTTC,CASSPRLGGETQYF
-,TRBD2,TRBV12-5,TRBJ2-5,TGTGCTAGTGGTTGGGCCCCCCAGCGGGGAGAGACCCAGTACTTC,CASGWAPQRGETQYF
-,-,TRBV7-6,TRBJ2-3,TGTGCCAGCAGTTCTACGGACGGTTCAATAGATACGCAGTATTTT,CASSSTDGSIDTQYF
-,TRBD1,TRBV29-1,TRBJ2-7,TGCAGCGTTGAGGACAGGGACTACGAGCAGTACTTC,CSVEDRDYEQYF
many,-,TRBV7-9,TRBJ1-3,TGTGCCAGCAGCTTAATTTCTGGAAACACCATATATTTT,CASSLISGNTIYF
-,-,TRBV20-1,TRBJ2-3,TGCAGTGCTAGAGATGAGACAGGTACAGATACGCAGTATTTT,CSARDETGTDTQYF
once,-,TRBV2,TRBJ1-3,TGTGCCAGCGGGGGAAGGGCCCTCTCTGGAAACACCATATATTTT,CASGGRALSGNTIYF
-,-,TRBV7-6,TRBJ2-7,TGTGCCAGCAGCTTAGTAGCAGGCGAGCAGTACTTC,CASSLVAGEQYF
-,-,TRBV27,TRBJ2-3,TGTGCCAGCAGTCTGGTCAGCTCTAGCACAGATACGCAGTATTTT,CASSLVSSSTDTQYF